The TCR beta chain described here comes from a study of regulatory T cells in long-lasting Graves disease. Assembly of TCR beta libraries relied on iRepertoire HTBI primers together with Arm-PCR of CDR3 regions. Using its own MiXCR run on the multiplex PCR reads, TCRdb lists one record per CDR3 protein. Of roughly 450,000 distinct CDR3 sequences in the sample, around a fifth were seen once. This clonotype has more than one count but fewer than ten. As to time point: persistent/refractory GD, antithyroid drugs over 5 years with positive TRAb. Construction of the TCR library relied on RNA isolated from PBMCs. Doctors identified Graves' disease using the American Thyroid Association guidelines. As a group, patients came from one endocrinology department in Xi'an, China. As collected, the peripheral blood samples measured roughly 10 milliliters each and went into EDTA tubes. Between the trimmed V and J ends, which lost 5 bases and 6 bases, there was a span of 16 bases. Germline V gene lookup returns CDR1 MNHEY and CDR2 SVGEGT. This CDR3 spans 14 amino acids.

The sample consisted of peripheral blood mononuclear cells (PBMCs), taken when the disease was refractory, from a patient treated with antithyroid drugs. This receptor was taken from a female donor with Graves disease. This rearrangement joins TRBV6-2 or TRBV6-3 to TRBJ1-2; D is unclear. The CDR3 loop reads CASSTLAGGNGYTF. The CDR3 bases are TGTGCCAGCAGTACTCTGGCTGGCGGGAATGGCTACACCTTC.